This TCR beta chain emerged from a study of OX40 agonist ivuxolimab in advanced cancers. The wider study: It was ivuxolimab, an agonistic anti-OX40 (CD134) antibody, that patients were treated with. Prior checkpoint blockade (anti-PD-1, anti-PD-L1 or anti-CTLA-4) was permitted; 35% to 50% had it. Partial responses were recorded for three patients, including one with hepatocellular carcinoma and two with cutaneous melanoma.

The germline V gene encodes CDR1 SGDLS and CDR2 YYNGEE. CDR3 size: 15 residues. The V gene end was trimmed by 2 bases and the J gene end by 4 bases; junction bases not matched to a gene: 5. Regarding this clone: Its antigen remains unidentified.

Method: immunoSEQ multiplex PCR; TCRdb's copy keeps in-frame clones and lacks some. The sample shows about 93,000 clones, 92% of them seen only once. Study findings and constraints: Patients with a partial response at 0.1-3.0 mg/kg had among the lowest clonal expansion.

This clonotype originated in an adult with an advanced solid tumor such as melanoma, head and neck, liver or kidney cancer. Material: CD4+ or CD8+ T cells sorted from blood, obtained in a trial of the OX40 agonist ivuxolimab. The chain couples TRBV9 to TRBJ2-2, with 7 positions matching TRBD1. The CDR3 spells CASSVATGVTGELFF. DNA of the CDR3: TGTGCCAGCAGCGTGGCAACAGGGGTCACCGGGGAGCTGTTTTTT.